This T cell receptor beta chain is from a study of breast tumors, draining lymph nodes, adjacent tissues. Per germline, CDR1 LNHDA and CDR2 SQIVND (reference sequence). The V end was cut by 6 bases, the J end by 3 bases, with 8 bases between. The CDR3 is 12 residues long. TCRdb re-called the multiplex PCR reads with MiXCR, one entry per CDR3 protein. The table includes roughly 20,000 distinct CDR3 sequences, about 41% detected once. The clonotype was recovered from a female donor with breast cancer. Some clones in this sample may be carry-over from other donors' samples. Sequencing input: breast tumor tissue. The chain joins TRBV19 to TRBJ2-5; D remains ambiguous. The CDR3 region has the DNA TGTGCCAGTAGCGCCAGAGAAGAGACCCAGTACTTC. This encodes CASSAREETQYF.